These 8 T cell receptor beta chains came from one sample sequenced in a study of T cell responses to AZD1222 COVID-19 vaccine. TCRdb keeps only in-frame clones here, not all; method: immunoSEQ multiplex PCR. The table has around 110,000 clones, approximately 84% seen once. The sample here was peripheral blood, taken on day 0 of AZD1222 vaccination. The receptor set was obtained from an adult in good health.

This clone was recorded many times. V and J are TRBV6-5 and TRBJ2-1; TRBD2 matches at 8 bases. Germline-derived CDR1 and CDR2 are MNHEY and SVGAGI. The CDR3 has 16 amino acids. Germline trimming cut 0 bases from V and 1 base from J; bases unmatched to any gene: 2. The CDR3 DNA follows: TGTGCCAGCAGTTACTCGGCGGGGGGATCCTACAATGAGCAGTTCTTC. This sequence encodes CASSYSAGGSYNEQFF.

This clone was counted between two and nine times. This chain connects TRBV27 to TRBJ2-7; no firm D call. This CDR3 spans 16 amino acids. Trimming left V 0 bases short and J 0 bases short, with 12 bases between. CDR1 and CDR2 (germline): MNHEY, SMNVEV (reference sequence). CDR3 in amino acids: CASSLSGSLTSYEQYF. The CDR3 DNA sequence: TGTGCCAGCAGTTTATCGGGCAGCCTAACCTCCTACGAGCAGTACTTC.

The CDR3 region is CAISESNLNTGELFF. The DNA for the CDR3 is TGTGCCATCAGTGAGTCGAACCTTAACACCGGGGAGCTGTTTTTT. This chain connects TRBV10-3 to TRBJ2-2, with D unclear. The length of the CDR3 is 15 residues. V lost 0 bases to trimming and J lost 2 bases, with 7 bases between them. In germline, CDR1 is ENHRY, CDR2 SYGVKD.

This clone appeared once. The chain recombines TRBV9 with TRBJ1-1, with D perhaps TRBD1 (5 bases). The CDR3 contains 16 residues. Looked up from germline, CDR1 is SGDLS and CDR2 is YYNGEE. The ends were cut back, 0 bases at V and 3 bases at J, with 15 bases in the middle. The CDR3 region is CASSVEPVGGYTEAFF. Here the CDR3 DNA reads TGTGCCAGCAGCGTAGAACCCGTGGGGGGATACACTGAAGCTTTCTTT.

The rearrangement joins TRBV6-5 to TRBJ2-7; D gene unclear. Germline CDR1 MNHEY, CDR2 SVGAGI. Trimming took 8 bases from V and 0 from J, leaving 14 bases between them. The CDR3 is 14 residues long. CDR3 in amino acids: CASRPRIGSYEQYF. The CDR3 coding sequence is TGTGCCAGCCGGCCCCGGATCGGCTCCTACGAGCAGTACTTC.

The chain joins TRBV19 to TRBJ2-4; D unresolved. The V and J ends lost 7 bases and 5 bases respectively, with 18 bases between them. Germline V gene lookup returns CDR1 LNHDA and CDR2 SQIVND (reference sequence). This CDR3 comprises 15 residues. CDR3 nucleotides: TGTGCCAGTATAGGTATTCGGCTTGGGGAAAACATTCAGTACTTC. It yields the protein CASIGIRLGENIQYF.

The rearrangement joins TRBV21-1 to TRBJ1-5; the table's D gene call, TRBD1, was not cross checked with the DNA. TRBV21-1 is annotated as a pseudogene. This CDR3 comprises 16 residues. CDR3 nucleotides: TGTGCCAGCAGCGCGTACCGGGACAGCTACAATCAGCCCCAGCATTTT. Its protein product is CASSAYRDSYNQPQHF.

This sequence joins TRBV5-1 and TRBJ2-6, with TRBD1 identical over 9 bases. Germline CDR1 reads SGHRS; CDR2 reads YFSETQ. V gave up 4 bases and J gave up 2 bases; unmatched junction bases: 10. This CDR3 is built from 18 residues. Here the CDR3 reads CASSVSTGGAAGANVLTF. CDR3 nucleotides: TGCGCCAGCAGCGTAAGCACAGGGGGCGCAGCTGGGGCCAACGTCCTGACTTTC. Looking up the rest from reference TRBV5-1 and TRBJ2-6 gives the full variable domain: KAGVTQTPRYLIKTRGQQVTLSCSPISGHRSVSWYQQTPGQGLQFLFEYFSETQRNKGNFPGRFSGRQFSNSRSEMNVSTLELGDSALYLCASSVSTGGAAGANVLTFGAGSRLTVL.